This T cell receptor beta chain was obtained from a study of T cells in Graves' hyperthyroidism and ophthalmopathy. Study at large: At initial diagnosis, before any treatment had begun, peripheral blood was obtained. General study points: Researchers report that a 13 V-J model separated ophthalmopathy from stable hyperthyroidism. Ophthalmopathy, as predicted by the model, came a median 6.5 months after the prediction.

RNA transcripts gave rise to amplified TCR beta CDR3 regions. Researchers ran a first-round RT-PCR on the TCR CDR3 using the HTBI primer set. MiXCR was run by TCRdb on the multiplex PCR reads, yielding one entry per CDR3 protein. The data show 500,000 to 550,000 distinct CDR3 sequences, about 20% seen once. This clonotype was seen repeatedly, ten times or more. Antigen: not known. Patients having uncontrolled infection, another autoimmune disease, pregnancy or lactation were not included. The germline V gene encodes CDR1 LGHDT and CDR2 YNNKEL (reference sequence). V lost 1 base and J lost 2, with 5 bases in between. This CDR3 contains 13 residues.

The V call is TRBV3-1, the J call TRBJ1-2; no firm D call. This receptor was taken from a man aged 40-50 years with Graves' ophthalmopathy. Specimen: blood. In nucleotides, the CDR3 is TGTGCCAGCAGCCAAGGGGGAAACTATGGCTACACCTTC. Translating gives CASSQGGNYGYTF.